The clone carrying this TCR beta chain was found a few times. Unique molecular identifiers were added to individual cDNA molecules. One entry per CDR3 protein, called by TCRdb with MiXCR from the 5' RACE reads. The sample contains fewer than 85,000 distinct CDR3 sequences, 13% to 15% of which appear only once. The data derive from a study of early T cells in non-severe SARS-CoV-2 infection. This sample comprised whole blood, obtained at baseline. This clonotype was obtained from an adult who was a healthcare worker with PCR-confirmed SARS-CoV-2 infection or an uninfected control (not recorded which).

For the CDR3, the DNA is TGTGCCAGCACCTCTAGCGGACCCTCTGTGGCCTACAATGAGCAGTTCTTC. Protein: CASTSSGPSVAYNEQFF. The chain uses TRBV12-3 or TRBV12-4 and TRBJ2-1; 7 bases line up with TRBD2. Trimming removed 7 bases from V and 2 bases from J; junction bases left unmatched: 14. The CDR3 runs 17 residues.